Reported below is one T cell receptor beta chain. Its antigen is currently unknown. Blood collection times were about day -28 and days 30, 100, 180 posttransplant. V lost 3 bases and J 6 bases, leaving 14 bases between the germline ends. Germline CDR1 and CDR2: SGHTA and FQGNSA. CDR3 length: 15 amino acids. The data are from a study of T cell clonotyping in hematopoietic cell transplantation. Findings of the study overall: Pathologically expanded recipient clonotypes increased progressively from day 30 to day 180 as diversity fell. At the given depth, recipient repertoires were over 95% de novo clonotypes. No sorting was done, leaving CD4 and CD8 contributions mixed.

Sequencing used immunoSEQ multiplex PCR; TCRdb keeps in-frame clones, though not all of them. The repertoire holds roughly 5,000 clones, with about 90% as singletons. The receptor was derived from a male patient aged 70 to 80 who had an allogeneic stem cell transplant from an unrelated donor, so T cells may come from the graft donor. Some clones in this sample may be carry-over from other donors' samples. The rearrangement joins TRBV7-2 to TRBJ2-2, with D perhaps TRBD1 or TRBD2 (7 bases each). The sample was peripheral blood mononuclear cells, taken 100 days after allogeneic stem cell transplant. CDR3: CASSLNRGGPGELFF. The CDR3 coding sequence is TGTGCCAGCAGCTTGAACAGGGGAGGGCCCGGGGAGCTGTTTTTT. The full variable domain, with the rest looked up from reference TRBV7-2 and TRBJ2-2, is GAGVSQSPSNKVTEKGKDVELRCDPISGHTALYWYRQSLGQGLEFLIYFQGNSAPDKSGLPSDRFSAERTGGSVSTLTIQRTQQEDSAVYLCASSLNRGGPGELFFGEGSRLTVL.